Described below is a single T cell receptor (beta chain) sequence and its context. The TRB cDNA libraries were prepared by 5' RACE with UMI labels. From the 5' RACE reads, TCRdb lists one entry per CDR3 protein and no DNA. Across 100,000 to 150,000 distinct CDR3 sequences, the top ten clones capture less than 0.55% of the sample. The entry originates in a study of CXCR3-negative and CXCR3-positive naive CD8 T cells. CD45RO-CCR7+CD27+CD95- was the phenotype of naive CD8+ T cells. The germline CDR1 and CDR2 sequences are DFQATT and SNEGSKA (reference sequence). The CDR3 is 14 amino acids. The clonotype was recovered from a human donor in good health. Some clones in this sample may be carry-over from other donors' samples. The sequenced sample was naive CXCR3- CD8+ T cells from blood. Subset meaning: CD45RO-CCR7+CD27+CD95- naive CD8+ T cells lacking CXCR3 (TNR3-). The chain carries TRBV20-1 and TRBJ2-1; TCRdb designates TRBD1, a call that cannot be tested without DNA. CDR3: CSPWGGETYNEQFF.